This T cell receptor (beta chain) was observed in a study of CD8 T cells in ankylosing spondylitis. Points from the study as a whole: Disease-linked clones bore a CD8+ phenotype and were relatively rare in peripheral blood. Ankylosing spondylitis blood seemed to carry a telltale TCR beta motif made of several highly homologous variants. Reactive arthritis synovial fluid and blood previously showed some of these motif variants.

CDR1 and CDR2 (germline): SGHRS, YFSETQ. This CDR3 has 13 residues. The V and J ends lost 5 bases and 5 bases respectively, with 11 bases between them. Quantitative 5'-RACE with molecular barcodes was used to make the TCR beta libraries. TCRdb ran MiXCR on the 5' RACE reads and lists one entry per CDR3 protein. Among over 600,000 distinct CDR3 sequences listed, roughly 20% were seen once. Of note for this clonotype: Its antigen remains unknown.

The origin of this receptor is a male donor with ankylosing spondylitis. Sequencing was done on a sample of blood, either unsorted or a sorted T cell fraction (not recorded which). The chain joins TRBV5-1 to TRBJ1-5; perhaps TRBD1 as D (6 bases). Written as DNA, the CDR3 is TGCGCCAGCAGAGGGGACATTGATCAGCCCCAGCATTTT. As protein: CASRGDIDQPQHF.